The T cell receptor beta chain under discussion was sequenced for a study of long-term antiretroviral therapy in people with HIV. Investigators performed immunoSEQ version v3.0 at survey level. Repertoires were generated with immunoSEQ multiplex PCR, while TCRdb's copy carries only in-frame clones and drops some. Counted here are fewer than 30,000 clones, approximately 80% occurring once; the ten biggest clones make up more than 7.5%. Germline assignment: CDR1 MGHRA and CDR2 YSYEKL. The CDR3 is made up of 15 amino acids. V lost 4 bases and J 0 bases, leaving 10 bases between the germline ends. Every sample had about 0.95-10 million cryopreserved PBMC in it before DNA extraction. For this clone: The antigen remains undetermined.

Study conclusions and caveats: Repertoires in HIV (unlike those of controls) had narrower CDR3 length ranges. Despite increasing after ART, diversity remained lower than that of transplant donor controls. The repertoire was dominated at all time points by clones expanded before ART.

V usage is TRBV4-1 and J usage is TRBJ2-1, with D tentatively TRBD2 (5 bases). The sequence derives from a man aged 35 to 55 with HIV. The sequencing used unsorted PBMCs, collected 3 years after starting antiretroviral therapy. CDR3 sequence reads: CASSPEVSSYNEQFF. The CDR3 DNA reads as TGCGCCAGCAGCCCGGAGGTCAGCTCCTACAATGAGCAGTTCTTC.